This TCR beta chain comes out of a study of cytomegalovirus exposure and HLA in healthy donors. In the study overall: Falling in the Caucasian-associated ancestry cluster were roughly 80% of 350 to 400 genotyped donors. Notes on the study in general: Association of a missense DCLRE1C variant with TCR beta V- and J-gene trimming was reported in a later analysis. Analysis performed later showed TCR beta chains linked to HLA being more clonally expanded than equally common others.

Notes on this clone: The antigen remains undetermined.

The V gene end was trimmed by 6 bases and the J gene end by 4 bases; junction bases not matched to a gene: 7. Per germline, CDR1 ENHRY and CDR2 SYGVKD. The CDR3 has 16 residues. PCR used 60 Vbeta primers and 13 Jbeta primers. In the source study's methods: Roughly 10 million shared chains were among the 65 million to 85 million unique TCR beta chains that a later analysis counted. Here immunoSEQ multiplex PCR was the method, and the copy in TCRdb shows in-frame clones only, minus some. V and J calls and clone size are given by that table; D and trimming were obtained from the DNA. The table has over 150,000 clones, roughly 76% seen once.

This chain connects TRBV10-3 to TRBJ2-5; 14 positions match TRBD2. This TCR came from a human donor in good health. The sequenced sample was PBMCs. CDR3 region: CAISPGTSGGIETQYF. The CDR3 coding sequence is TGTGCCATCAGCCCCGGGACTAGCGGGGGTATAGAGACCCAGTACTTC.